Listed below are T cell receptor beta chains from one sample, sequenced in a study of a mutant IDH1 vaccine in newly diagnosed glioma. TCRdb's copy holds only in-frame clones and misses some; the assay was immunoSEQ multiplex PCR. The data contain some 37,000 clones, around three quarters of them singletons. For these TCRs, the target antigens are not known. Sequences were derived from PBMCs, sampled from a glioma patient whose treatment included an IDH1 peptide vaccine. The receptor set was obtained from a man aged 35-49 years with glioma. CDR3s include the opening cysteine and the closing phenylalanine or tryptophan. The D gene is left open where the match is weak. Rows give clone size only sometimes, using once, few, many, or a class for an expanded clone.

TRBJ1-6,.,.,TRBV7-8,CASSLQGVGSPLHF,TGTGCCAGCAGCTTACAGGGAGTAGGTTCACCCCTCCACTTT
TRBJ1-5,.,.,TRBV30,CAWSLQGGNQPQHF,TGTGCCTGGAGTTTACAGGGAGGAAATCAGCCCCAGCATTTT
TRBJ2-7,medium-sized,.,TRBV6-5,CASSSRSRSYEQYF,TGTGCCAGCAGTTCACGGTCTCGGAGCTACGAGCAGTACTTC
TRBJ2-6,.,.,TRBV15,CATSRDSNSGANVLTF,TGTGCCACCAGCAGAGACAGTAACTCTGGGGCCAACGTCCTGACTTTC
TRBJ1-3,.,.,TRBV6-5,CASSYTGLGNTIYF,TGTGCCAGCAGTTACACGGGACTGGGAAACACCATATATTTT
TRBJ1-1,.,.,TRBV5-1,CASSLGQHLNTEAFF,TGCGCCAGCAGCTTGGGACAACACCTAAACACTGAAGCTTTCTTT
TRBJ1-5,.,.,TRBV5-6,CASSRGANQPQHF,TGTGCCAGCAGCCGCGGGGCGAATCAGCCCCAGCATTTT
TRBJ2-1,.,TRBD1,TRBV5-6,CASSYGQGVYNEQFF,TGTGCCAGCAGCTACGGACAGGGGGTGTACAATGAGCAGTTCTTC
TRBJ2-7,.,.,TRBV30,CAWTRGVTVYEQYF,TGTGCCTGGACCCGAGGGGTGACAGTCTACGAGCAGTACTTC
TRBJ2-5,.,.,TRBV5-1,CASSLDAGPLGETQYF,TGCGCCAGCAGCTTGGACGCCGGGCCCCTAGGGGAGACCCAGTACTTC
TRBJ2-7,.,.,TRBV6-6,CASRRGGSYEQYF,TGTGCCAGCAGGAGGGGGGGCTCCTACGAGCAGTACTTC
TRBJ1-6,.,TRBD1,TRBV7-9,CASRASGQPTSPLHF,TGTGCCAGCAGGGCTTCGGGACAGCCTACCTCACCCCTCCACTTT
TRBJ1-1,.,.,TRBV6-4,CASSRTVNTEAFF,TGTGCCAGCAGTCGGACAGTGAACACTGAAGCTTTCTTT
TRBJ1-2,.,TRBD1,TRBV18,CASSGTGENYGYTF,TGTGCCAGCTCTGGGACAGGGGAAAACTATGGCTACACCTTC
TRBJ1-1,.,.,TRBV4-2,CASSHQRDTEAFF,TGTGCCAGCAGCCATCAGAGGGACACTGAAGCTTTCTTT
TRBJ2-5,.,.,TRBV4-2,CASSQDRETQYF,TGTGCCAGCAGCCAAGATCGCGAGACCCAGTACTTC
TRBJ1-4,.,.,TRBV7-9,CASSLSSDYEKLFF,TGTGCCAGCAGCTTATCGTCGGATTATGAAAAACTGTTTTTT
TRBJ1-1,few,.,TRBV7-9,CASSSPPVNTEAFF,TGTGCCAGCAGCTCCCCACCAGTTAACACTGAAGCTTTCTTT
TRBJ2-5,.,.,TRBV2,CASVTQAGGETQYF,TGTGCCAGCGTGACTCAAGCGGGCGGGGAGACCCAGTACTTC
TRBJ1-2,.,.,TRBV6-1,CASSDNRARGYTF,TGTGCCAGCAGTGATAACAGAGCACGTGGCTACACCTTC
TRBJ1-2,.,TRBD1,TRBV6-6,CASTRDRDGYTF,TGTGCCAGCACTCGGGACAGGGATGGCTACACCTTC
TRBJ1-6,.,.,TRBV6-1,CASSWDGLNSPLHF,TGTGCCAGCAGTTGGGACGGCCTTAATTCACCCCTCCACTTT
TRBJ2-3,.,.,TRBV29-1,CSVGGGRGTDTQYF,TGCAGCGTTGGGGGGGGCAGGGGCACAGATACGCAGTATTTT
TRBJ2-5,.,.,TRBV9,CASTFSDLDAETQYF,TGTGCCAGCACCTTTAGTGACTTAGACGCAGAGACCCAGTACTTC
TRBJ1-1,.,.,TRBV6-4,CASSDSNRNTEAFF,TGTGCCAGCAGTGACTCTAACAGAAACACTGAAGCTTTCTTT
TRBJ2-2,.,.,TRBV6-1,CASSPRAGAGELFF,TGTGCCAGCAGCCCAAGAGCGGGTGCCGGGGAGCTGTTTTTT
TRBJ1-4,.,.,TRBV19,CASSPASTNEKLFF,TGTGCCAGTAGTCCGGCATCCACTAATGAAAAACTGTTTTTT
TRBJ2-7,.,.,TRBV14,CASSRAGRGKASYEQYF,TGTGCCAGCAGCCGAGCAGGGCGAGGAAAAGCTTCCTACGAGCAGTACTTC
TRBJ1-5,few,.,TRBV4-1,CASSPYQSNQPQHF,TGCGCCAGCAGCCCCTACCAGAGCAATCAGCCCCAGCATTTT
TRBJ1-5,.,.,TRBV2,CASSVAELQPQHF,TGTGCCAGCAGTGTCGCCGAGCTCCAGCCCCAGCATTTT
TRBJ2-2,.,.,TRBV5-6,CASSLATGEGLFF,TGTGCCAGCAGCTTGGCGACAGGGGAGGGGCTGTTTTTT
TRBJ1-4,.,TRBD1,TRBV30,CAWSAGQGVGNEKLFF,TGTGCCTGGAGTGCGGGACAGGGGGTGGGTAATGAAAAACTGTTTTTT
TRBJ2-5,.,.,TRBV25-1,CASSDPSRIQETQYF,TGTGCCAGCAGTGACCCCAGTAGGATCCAAGAGACCCAGTACTTC
TRBJ2-5,.,TRBD2,TRBV7-2,CASSSGLAEGQETQYF,TGTGCCAGCAGCTCGGGACTAGCGGAGGGGCAAGAGACCCAGTACTTC
TRBJ1-3,.,.,TRBV7-9,CASSLVLGNTIYF,TGTGCCAGCAGCTTAGTCCTTGGAAACACCATATATTTT
TRBJ2-7,medium-sized,TRBD2,TRBV7-9,CASSPLAGTSAGWGLEQYF,TGTGCCAGCAGCCCTCTCGCCGGGACTAGCGCCGGATGGGGTCTCGAGCAGTACTTC
TRBJ2-5,once,.,TRBV7-8,CASSSGGVRETQYF,TGTGCCAGCAGCTCAGGGGGGGTTCGGGAGACCCAGTACTTC
TRBJ2-2,.,.,TRBV2,CATRVFAGELFF,TGTGCCACCCGGGTCTTCGCCGGGGAGCTGTTTTTT
TRBJ2-7,.,.,TRBV5-1,CASSSGGSGSYEQYF,TGCGCCAGCAGCTCTGGGGGGTCTGGGTCCTACGAGCAGTACTTC
TRBJ2-3,.,TRBD1,TRBV18,CASSLQGARTDTQYF,TGTGCCAGCTCACTACAGGGGGCGCGGACAGATACGCAGTATTTT
TRBJ2-2,.,.,TRBV14,CAREVGPFTGELFF,TGTGCCAGGGAGGTGGGGCCCTTCACCGGGGAGCTGTTTTTT
TRBJ1-6,.,TRBD1,TRBV5-1,CASSWGQGGSAPLHF,TGCGCCAGCAGCTGGGGACAGGGAGGTTCGGCACCCCTCCACTTT
TRBJ1-2,.,.,TRBV5-6,CASTLLGYGEDYGYTF,TGTGCCAGCACCTTGTTGGGGTACGGGGAGGACTATGGCTACACCTTC
TRBJ1-1,.,.,TRBV19,CASSELNTEAFF,TGTGCCAGTAGTGAACTTAACACTGAAGCTTTCTTT
TRBJ1-1,.,.,TRBV6-5,CASSLVGGLVTEAFF,TGTGCCAGCAGCCTCGTGGGGGGTTTGGTCACTGAAGCTTTCTTT
TRBJ2-1,.,TRBD1,TRBV27,CASSLEGPGQGATNEQFF,TGTGCCAGCAGTTTGGAGGGCCCGGGACAGGGGGCAACCAATGAGCAGTTCTTC
TRBJ2-7,.,.,TRBV6-1,CASSRATGYEQYF,TGTGCCAGCTCACGGGCAACAGGGTACGAGCAGTACTTC
TRBJ2-6,.,.,TRBV5-1,CASSLASSGSGANVLTF,TGCGCCAGCAGCTTGGCCAGTTCAGGGTCTGGGGCCAACGTCCTGACTTTC
TRBJ2-1,.,TRBD1,TRBV6-5,CASSYLQGVSTEQFF,TGTGCCAGCAGTTACTTACAGGGGGTTTCGACGGAGCAGTTCTTC
TRBJ1-4,.,.,TRBV6-5,CASSRGTVNEKLFF,TGTGCCAGCAGCAGGGGTACCGTTAATGAAAAACTGTTTTTT
TRBJ1-1,.,.,TRBV5-1,CASSLVSGNTEAFF,TGCGCCAGCAGCTTGGTGAGTGGTAACACTGAAGCTTTCTTT
TRBJ1-1,.,TRBD1,TRBV30,CAWSGLGQGTEAFF,TGTGCCTGGAGTGGGTTGGGACAGGGGACTGAAGCTTTCTTT
TRBJ1-6,.,TRBD1,TRBV10-3,CAISEGTGGSPLHF,TGTGCCATCAGTGAGGGCACAGGGGGCTCACCCCTCCACTTT
TRBJ2-3,.,TRBD2,TRBV10-2,CASSDPGGAGTQYF,TGCGCCAGCAGTGATCCGGGGGGGGCCGGTACGCAGTATTTT
TRBJ2-1,.,TRBD2,TRBV15,CATSRDSSGGVSKQFF,TGTGCCACCAGCAGAGATAGTAGCGGGGGGGTGTCTAAGCAGTTCTTC